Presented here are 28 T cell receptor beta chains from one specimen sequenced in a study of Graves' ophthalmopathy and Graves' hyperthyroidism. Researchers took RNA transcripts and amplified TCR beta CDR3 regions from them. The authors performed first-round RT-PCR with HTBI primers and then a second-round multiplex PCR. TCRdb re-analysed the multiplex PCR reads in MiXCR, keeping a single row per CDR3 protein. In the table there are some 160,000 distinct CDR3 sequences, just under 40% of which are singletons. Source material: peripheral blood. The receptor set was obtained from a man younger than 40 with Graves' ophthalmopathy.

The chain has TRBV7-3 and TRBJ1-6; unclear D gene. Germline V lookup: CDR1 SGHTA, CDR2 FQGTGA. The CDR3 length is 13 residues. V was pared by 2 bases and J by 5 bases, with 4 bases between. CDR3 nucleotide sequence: TGTGCCAGCAGCTTAGCGCATAATTCACCCCTCCACTTT. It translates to CASSLAHNSPLHF.

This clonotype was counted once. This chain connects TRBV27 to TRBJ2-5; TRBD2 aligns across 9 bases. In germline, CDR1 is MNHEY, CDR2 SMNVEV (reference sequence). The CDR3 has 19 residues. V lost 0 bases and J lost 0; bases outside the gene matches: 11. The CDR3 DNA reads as TGTGCCAGCAGTTTATCCCTGTTGTCGGGACTAGCCCACCAAGAGACCCAGTACTTC. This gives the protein CASSLSLLSGLAHQETQYF.

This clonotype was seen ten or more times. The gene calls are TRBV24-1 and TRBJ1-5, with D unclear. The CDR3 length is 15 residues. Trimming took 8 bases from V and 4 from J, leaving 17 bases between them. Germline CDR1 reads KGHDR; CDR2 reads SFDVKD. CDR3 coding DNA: TGTGCCACCAATACTGGCGGCAGACAAAATCAGCCCCAGCATTTT. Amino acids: CATNTGGRQNQPQHF.

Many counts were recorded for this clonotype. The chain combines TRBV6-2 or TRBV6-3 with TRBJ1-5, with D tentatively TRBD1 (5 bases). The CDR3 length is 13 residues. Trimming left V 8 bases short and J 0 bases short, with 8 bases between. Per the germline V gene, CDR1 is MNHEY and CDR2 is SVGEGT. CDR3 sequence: CASQGNSNQPQHF. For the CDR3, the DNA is TGTGCCAGCCAGGGTAATAGCAATCAGCCCCAGCATTTT.

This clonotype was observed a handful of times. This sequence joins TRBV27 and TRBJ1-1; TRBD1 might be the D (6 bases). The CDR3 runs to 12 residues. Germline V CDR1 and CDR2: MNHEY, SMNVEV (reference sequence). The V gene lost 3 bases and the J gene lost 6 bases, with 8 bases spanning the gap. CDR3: CASSFTGSEAFF. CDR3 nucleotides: TGTGCCAGCAGTTTTACAGGGTCTGAAGCTTTCTTT.

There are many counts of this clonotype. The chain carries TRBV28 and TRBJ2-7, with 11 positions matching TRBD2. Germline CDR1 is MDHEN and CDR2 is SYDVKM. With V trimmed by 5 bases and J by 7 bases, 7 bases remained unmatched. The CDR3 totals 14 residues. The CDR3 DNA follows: TGTGCCAGCAGTATAGCGGGAGGGCCGGGTGAGCAGTACTTC. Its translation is CASSIAGGPGEQYF.

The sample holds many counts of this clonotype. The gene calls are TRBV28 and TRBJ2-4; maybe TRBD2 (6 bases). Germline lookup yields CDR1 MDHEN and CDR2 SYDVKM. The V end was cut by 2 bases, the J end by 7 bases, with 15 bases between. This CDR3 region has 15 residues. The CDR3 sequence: CASSLGGAPVNIQYF. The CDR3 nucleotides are TGTGCCAGCAGTTTAGGAGGGGCCCCCGTGAACATTCAGTACTTC.

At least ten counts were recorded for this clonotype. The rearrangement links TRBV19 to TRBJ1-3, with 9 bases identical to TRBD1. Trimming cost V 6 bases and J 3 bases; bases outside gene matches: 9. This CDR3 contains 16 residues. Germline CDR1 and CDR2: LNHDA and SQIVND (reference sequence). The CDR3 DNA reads TGTGCCAGTAGGAACCCTACAGGGGGCGTTGGAAACACCATATATTTT. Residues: CASRNPTGGVGNTIYF.

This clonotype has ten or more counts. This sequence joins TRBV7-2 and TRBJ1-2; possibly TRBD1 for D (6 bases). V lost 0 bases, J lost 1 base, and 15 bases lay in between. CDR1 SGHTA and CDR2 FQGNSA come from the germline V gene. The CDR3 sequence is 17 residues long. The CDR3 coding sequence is TGTGCCAGCAGCTTAGCGCCCCACAGGGCCGGTAACTATGGCTACACCTTC. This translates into CASSLAPHRAGNYGYTF.

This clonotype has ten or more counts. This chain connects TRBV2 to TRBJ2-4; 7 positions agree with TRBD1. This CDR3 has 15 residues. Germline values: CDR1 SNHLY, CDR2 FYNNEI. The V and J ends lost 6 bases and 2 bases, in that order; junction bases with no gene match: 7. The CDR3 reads CASREQGLSKNIQYF. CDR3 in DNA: TGTGCCAGCAGGGAACAGGGGCTCTCCAAAAACATTCAGTACTTC.

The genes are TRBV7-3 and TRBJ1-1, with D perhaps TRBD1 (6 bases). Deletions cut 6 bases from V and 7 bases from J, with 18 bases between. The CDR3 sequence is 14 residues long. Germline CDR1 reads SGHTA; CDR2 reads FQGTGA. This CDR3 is CASSSQGEIGEAFF. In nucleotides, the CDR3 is TGTGCCAGCAGTTCACAGGGAGAAATTGGTGAAGCTTTCTTT.

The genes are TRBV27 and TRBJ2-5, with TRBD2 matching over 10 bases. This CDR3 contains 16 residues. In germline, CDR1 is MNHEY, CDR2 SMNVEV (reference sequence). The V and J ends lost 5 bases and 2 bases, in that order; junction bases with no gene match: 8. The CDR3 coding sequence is TGTGCCAGCAGTCCACGGACTAGCGGATTACAAGAGACCCAGTACTTC. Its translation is CASSPRTSGLQETQYF.

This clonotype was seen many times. The CDR3 coding sequence is TGTGCCAGCAGCCGGACAGCGGACCCAGAGACCCAGTACTTC. Translation gives CASSRTADPETQYF. V and J are TRBV6-2 or TRBV6-3 and TRBJ2-5; a weak D match, TRBD1 (6 bases). Germline V lookup: CDR1 MNHEY, CDR2 SVGEGT. CDR3 size: 14 residues. V lost 6 bases, J lost 4 bases, and 15 bases lay in between.

The CDR3 is CASKDGGVQPQHF. The CDR3 DNA sequence: TGTGCCAGTAAGGACGGGGGTGTTCAGCCCCAGCATTTT. The gene calls are TRBV12-3 or TRBV12-4 and TRBJ1-5; perhaps TRBD1 as D (5 bases). Trimming removed 9 bases at V and 6 bases at J, with 15 bases between. The length of the CDR3 is 13 residues.

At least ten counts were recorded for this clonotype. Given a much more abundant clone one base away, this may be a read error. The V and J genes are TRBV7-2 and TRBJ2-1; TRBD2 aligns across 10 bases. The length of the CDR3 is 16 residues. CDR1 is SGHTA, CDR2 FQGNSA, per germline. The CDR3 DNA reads TGTGCCGGCAGCTTTAGCCTAGCGGGAGTTAGGAATGAGCAGTTCTTC. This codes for CAGSFSLAGVRNEQFF.

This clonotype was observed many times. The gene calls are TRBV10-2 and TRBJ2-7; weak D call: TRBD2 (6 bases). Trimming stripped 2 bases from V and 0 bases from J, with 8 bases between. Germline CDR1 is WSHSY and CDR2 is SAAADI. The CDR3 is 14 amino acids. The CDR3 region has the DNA TGCGCCAGCAGTGAGGGAGGGAGCTCCTACGAGCAGTACTTC. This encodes CASSEGGSSYEQYF.

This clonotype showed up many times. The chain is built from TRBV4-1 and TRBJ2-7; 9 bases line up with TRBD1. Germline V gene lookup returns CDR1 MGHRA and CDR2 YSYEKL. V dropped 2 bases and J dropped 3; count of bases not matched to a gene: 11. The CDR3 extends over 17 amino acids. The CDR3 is CASSQSRVTGGDYEQYF. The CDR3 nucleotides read TGCGCCAGCAGCCAATCCCGGGTCACAGGGGGCGACTACGAGCAGTACTTC.

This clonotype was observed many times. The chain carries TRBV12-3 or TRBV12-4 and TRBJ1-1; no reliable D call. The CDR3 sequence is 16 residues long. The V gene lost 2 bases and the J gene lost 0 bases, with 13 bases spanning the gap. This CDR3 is CASSLSFRILNTEAFF. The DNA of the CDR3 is TGTGCCAGCAGTTTATCTTTTCGGATACTGAACACTGAAGCTTTCTTT.

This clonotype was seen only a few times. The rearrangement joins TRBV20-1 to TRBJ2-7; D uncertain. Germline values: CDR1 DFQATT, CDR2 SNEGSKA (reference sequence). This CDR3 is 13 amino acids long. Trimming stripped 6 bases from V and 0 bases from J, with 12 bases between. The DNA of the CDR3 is TGCAGTGCCCAGCTAGAAGACTCCTACGAGCAGTACTTC. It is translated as CSAQLEDSYEQYF.

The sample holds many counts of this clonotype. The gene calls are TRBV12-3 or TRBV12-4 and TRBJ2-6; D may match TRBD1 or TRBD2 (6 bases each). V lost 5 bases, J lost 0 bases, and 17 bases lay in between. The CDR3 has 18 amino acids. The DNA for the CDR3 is TGTGCCAGCAGTCCCCGGGGGCAGGTATTCTCTGGGGCCAACGTCCTGACTTTC. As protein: CASSPRGQVFSGANVLTF.

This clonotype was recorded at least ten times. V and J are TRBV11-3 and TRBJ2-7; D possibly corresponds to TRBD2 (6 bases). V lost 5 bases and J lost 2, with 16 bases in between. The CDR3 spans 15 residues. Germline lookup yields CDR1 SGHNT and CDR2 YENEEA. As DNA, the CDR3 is TGTGCCAGCAGCCCTCGGGAGCAACCTACCTACGAGCAGTACTTC. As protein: CASSPREQPTYEQYF.

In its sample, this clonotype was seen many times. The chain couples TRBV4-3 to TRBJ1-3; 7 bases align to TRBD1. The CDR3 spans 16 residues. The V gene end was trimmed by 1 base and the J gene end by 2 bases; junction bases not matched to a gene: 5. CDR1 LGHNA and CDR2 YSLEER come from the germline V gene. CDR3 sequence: CASSQGNQGAGNTIYF. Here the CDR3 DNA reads TGCGCCAGCAGCCAAGGCAATCAGGGGGCTGGAAACACCATATATTTT.

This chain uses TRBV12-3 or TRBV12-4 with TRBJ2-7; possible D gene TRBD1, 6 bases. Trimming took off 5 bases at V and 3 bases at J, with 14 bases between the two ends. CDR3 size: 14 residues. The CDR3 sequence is CASSDQGFIYEQYF. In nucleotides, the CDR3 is TGTGCCAGCAGTGATCAGGGGTTCATCTACGAGCAGTACTTC.

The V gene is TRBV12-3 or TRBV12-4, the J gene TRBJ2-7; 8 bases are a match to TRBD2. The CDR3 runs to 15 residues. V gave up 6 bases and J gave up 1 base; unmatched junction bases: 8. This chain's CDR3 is CASSRGTRVSYEQYF. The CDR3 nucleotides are TGTGCCAGCAGCCGCGGGACTAGGGTTTCCTACGAGCAGTACTTC.

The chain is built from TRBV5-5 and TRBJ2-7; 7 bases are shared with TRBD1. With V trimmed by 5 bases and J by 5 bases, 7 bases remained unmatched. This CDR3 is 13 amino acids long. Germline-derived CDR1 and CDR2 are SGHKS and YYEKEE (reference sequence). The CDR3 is CASRRQGVHEQYF. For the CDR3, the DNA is TGTGCCAGCAGGAGACAGGGAGTCCACGAGCAGTACTTC. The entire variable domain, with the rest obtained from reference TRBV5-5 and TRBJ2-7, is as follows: DAGVTQSPTHLIKTRGQQVTLRCSPISGHKSVSWYQQVLGQGPQFIFQYYEKEERGRGNFPDRFSARQFPNYSSELNVNALLLGDSALYLCASRRQGVHEQYFGPGTRLTVT.

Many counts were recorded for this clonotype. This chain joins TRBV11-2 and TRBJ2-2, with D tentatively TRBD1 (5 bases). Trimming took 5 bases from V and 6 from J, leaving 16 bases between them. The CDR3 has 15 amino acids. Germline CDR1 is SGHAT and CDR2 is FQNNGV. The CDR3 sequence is CASSRGAASPGELFF. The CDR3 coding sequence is TGTGCCAGCAGCCGTGGGGCGGCGTCGCCCGGGGAGCTGTTTTTT.

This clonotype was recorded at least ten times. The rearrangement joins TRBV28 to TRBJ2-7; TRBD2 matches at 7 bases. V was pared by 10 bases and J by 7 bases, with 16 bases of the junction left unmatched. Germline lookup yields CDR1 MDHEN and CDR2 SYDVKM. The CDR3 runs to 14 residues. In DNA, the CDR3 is TGTGCCACCTCCCCCAGGACTAGTTCGAGAGAGCAGTACTTC. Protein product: CATSPRTSSREQYF.

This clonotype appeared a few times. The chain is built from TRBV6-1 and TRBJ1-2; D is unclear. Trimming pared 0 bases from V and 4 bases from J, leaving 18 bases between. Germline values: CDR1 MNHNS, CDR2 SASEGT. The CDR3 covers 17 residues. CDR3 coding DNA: TGTGCCAGCAGTGAAGCGAGACCCAGGAGGGATTTCTATGGCTACACCTTC. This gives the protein CASSEARPRRDFYGYTF.